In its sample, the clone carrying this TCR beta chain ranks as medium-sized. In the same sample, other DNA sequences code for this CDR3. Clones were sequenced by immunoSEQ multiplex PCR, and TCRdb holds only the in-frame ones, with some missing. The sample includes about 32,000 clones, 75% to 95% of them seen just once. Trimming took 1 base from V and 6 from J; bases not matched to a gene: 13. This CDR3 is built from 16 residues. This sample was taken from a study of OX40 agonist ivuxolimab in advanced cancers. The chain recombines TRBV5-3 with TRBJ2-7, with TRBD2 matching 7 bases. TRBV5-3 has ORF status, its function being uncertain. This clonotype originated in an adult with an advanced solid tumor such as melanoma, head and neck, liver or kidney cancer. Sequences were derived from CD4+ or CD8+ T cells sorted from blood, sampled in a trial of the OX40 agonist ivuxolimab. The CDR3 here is CARSLMCLAGGPEQYF. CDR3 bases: TGTGCCAGAAGCTTGATGTGCTTAGCGGGTGGTCCCGAGCAGTACTTC.